This TCR beta chain was sequenced during a study of blood T cell repertoires in COVID-19. The table came from immunoSEQ multiplex PCR; TCRdb's copy has only in-frame clones and leaves some out. This sample yields 250,000 or so clones, of which under 90% are seen a single time; around 1.8% belongs to the top ten. From germline, CDR1 is SQVTM and CDR2 ANQGSEA. The CDR3 has 14 residues. Trimming removed 6 bases from V and 0 bases from J, with 11 bases in between. This receptor was obtained from a man aged 55 to 69 who had recovered from COVID-19. The specimen was PBMCs or T cells enriched from blood (not recorded which). The chain links TRBV29-1 to TRBJ1-4, with a weak D call TRBD1 (5 bases). CDR3: CSVADRPTNEKLFF. CDR3 coding DNA: TGCAGCGTGGCAGACAGACCAACTAATGAAAAACTGTTTTTT. Drawing the rest from reference TRBV29-1 and TRBJ1-4, the complete variable domain is SAVISQKPSRDICQRGTSLTIQCQVDSQVTMMFWYRQQPGQSLTLIATANQGSEATYESGFVIDKFPISRPNLTFSTLTVSNMSPEDSSIYLCSVADRPTNEKLFFGSGTQLSVL.